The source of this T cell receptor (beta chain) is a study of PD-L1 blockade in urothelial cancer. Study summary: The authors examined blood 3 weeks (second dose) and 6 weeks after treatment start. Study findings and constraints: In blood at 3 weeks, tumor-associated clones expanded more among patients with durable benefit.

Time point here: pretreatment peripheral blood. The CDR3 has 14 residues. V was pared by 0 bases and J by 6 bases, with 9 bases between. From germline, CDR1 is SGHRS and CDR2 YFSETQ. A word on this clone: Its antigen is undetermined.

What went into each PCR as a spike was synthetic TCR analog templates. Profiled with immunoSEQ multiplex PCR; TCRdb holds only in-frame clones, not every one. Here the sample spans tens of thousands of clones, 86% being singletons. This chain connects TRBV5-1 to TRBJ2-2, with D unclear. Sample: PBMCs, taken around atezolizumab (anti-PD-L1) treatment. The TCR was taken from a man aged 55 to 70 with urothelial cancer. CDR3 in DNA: TGCGCCAGCAGCTTGGGCATAACACCCGGGGAGCTGTTTTTT. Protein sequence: CASSLGITPGELFF.